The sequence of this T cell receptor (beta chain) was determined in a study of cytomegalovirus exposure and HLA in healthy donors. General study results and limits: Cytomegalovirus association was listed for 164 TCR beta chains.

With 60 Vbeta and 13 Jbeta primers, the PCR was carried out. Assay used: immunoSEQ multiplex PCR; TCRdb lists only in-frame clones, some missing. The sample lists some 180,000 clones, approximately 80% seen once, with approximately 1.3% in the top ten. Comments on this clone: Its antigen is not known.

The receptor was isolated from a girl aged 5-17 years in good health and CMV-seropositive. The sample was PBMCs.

CDR3 DNA: TGTGCCAGCAGTTTTCTTGGACAGGGGAGCGCCGGGGAGCTGTTTTTT. Translating gives CASSFLGQGSAGELFF. The chain uses TRBV27 and TRBJ2-2, with 9 bases aligning to TRBD1. After removal of 3 bases from V and 6 bases from J, the junction contained 8 bases not matched to a gene. The CDR3 totals 16 residues. The V gene's germline CDR1 is MNHEY and CDR2 SMNVEV (reference sequence).